Shown below are 25 T cell receptor beta chains from a single sample sequenced in a study of blood T cells in healthy people across ages. Together with a sample-barcoded 5' primer, a J-beta primer mix was included in a second PCR lasting roughly 6 to 12 cycles. Using its own MiXCR run on the 5' RACE reads, TCRdb lists one record per CDR3 protein. Seen here are approximately 800,000 distinct CDR3 sequences, 20% to 25% observed once, and the top ten hold 3% to 4%. A further study also used this sample, focusing on T cells of mothers and their children.

The sample taken for sequencing was blood. These receptors all come from a boy between 10 and 17 years old in good health.

The rearrangement joins TRBV20-1 to TRBJ1-2; D gene ambiguous. Looked up from germline, CDR1 is DFQATT and CDR2 is SNEGSKA (reference sequence). The CDR3 sequence is 13 residues long. The V and J ends lost 1 base and 1 base respectively, with 7 bases between them. This CDR3 is CSARVTGNYGYTF. The CDR3 nucleotides are TGCAGTGCTAGAGTCACGGGTAACTATGGCTACACCTTC.

This clonotype occurred many times. The V gene is TRBV6-2 or TRBV6-3, the J gene TRBJ2-1; 9 nucleotides match TRBD2. This CDR3 comprises 13 residues. The germline gives CDR1 MNHEY, CDR2 SVGEGT. Trimming at V came to 7 bases and at J to 4 bases, leaving 2 bases not matched to a gene. CDR3 sequence reads: CASTSGEYNEQFF. The CDR3 DNA reads TGTGCCAGCACTAGCGGGGAGTACAATGAGCAGTTCTTC.

This chain uses TRBV27 with TRBJ1-1, with 10 bases aligning to TRBD1. Germline V gene data show CDR1 as MNHEY and CDR2 as SMNVEV (reference sequence). After removal of 5 bases from V and 0 bases from J, the junction contained 9 bases not matched to a gene. This CDR3 comprises 17 residues. The CDR3 region is CASSIQWTGGMNTEAFF. CDR3 in DNA: TGTGCCAGCAGTATTCAATGGACAGGGGGAATGAACACTGAAGCTTTCTTT.

The chain is built from TRBV7-2 and TRBJ1-2; 8 bases agree with TRBD1. The V segment lost 5 bases and the J segment 0 bases; nucleotides outside the gene matches: 8. The CDR3 loop spans 16 amino acids. Germline V gene lookup returns CDR1 SGHTA and CDR2 FQGNSA. For the CDR3, the DNA is TGTGCCAGCAGCCCCCTGACAGGGGAAGCTAACTATGGCTACACCTTC. It translates to CASSPLTGEANYGYTF.

This clonotype was recorded a few times. Written as DNA, the CDR3 is TGTGCCAGCAGCTTATCTATGCTAGGTGATGAGCAGTACTTC. Protein product: CASSLSMLGDEQYF. The chain joins TRBV7-2 to TRBJ2-7; D remains unclear. V was pared by 2 bases and J by 7 bases, with 15 bases between. CDR3 length equals 14 residues. Germline-derived CDR1 and CDR2 are SGHTA and FQGNSA. The variable domain in full, with the rest retrieved from reference TRBV7-2 and TRBJ2-7, is GAGVSQSPSNKVTEKGKDVELRCDPISGHTALYWYRQSLGQGLEFLIYFQGNSAPDKSGLPSDRFSAERTGGSVSTLTIQRTQQEDSAVYLCASSLSMLGDEQYFGPGTRLTVT.

The gene calls are TRBV3-1 and TRBJ2-7, with D uncertain. Germline CDR1 and CDR2: LGHDT and YNNKEL (reference sequence). V lost 0 bases to trimming and J lost 6 bases, with 6 bases between them. This CDR3 contains 12 residues. Here the CDR3 reads CASSQDRFEQYF. The DNA of the CDR3 is TGTGCCAGCAGCCAAGATCGGTTCGAGCAGTACTTC.

The table lists this clonotype with a few counts. The chain couples TRBV5-5 to TRBJ2-6; D not resolved. V was pared by 0 bases and J by 2 bases, with 9 bases between. CDR3 length: 16 residues. Germline-derived CDR1 and CDR2 are SGHKS and YYEKEE (reference sequence). The CDR3 DNA follows: TGTGCCAGCAGCTTGGGTCCAGCTACTGGGGCCAACGTCCTGACTTTC. This encodes CASSLGPATGANVLTF.

The chain couples TRBV7-8 to TRBJ2-7; D is unresolved. In germline, CDR1 is SGHVS, CDR2 FQNEAQ. The length of the CDR3 is 14 residues. V shed 1 base and J shed 7 bases, with 14 bases lying between them. As DNA, the CDR3 is TGTGCCAGCAGCTTAGAAGACGGCCAAGGGGAGCAGTACTTC. It codes for CASSLEDGQGEQYF.

This CDR3 is CASSPRGLTGGILEKLFF. Here the CDR3 DNA reads TGTGCCAGCAGTCCGAGGGGCTTAACAGGGGGCATATTGGAAAAACTGTTTTTT. The V and J genes are TRBV12-3 or TRBV12-4 and TRBJ1-4; TRBD1 agrees at 9 bases. This CDR3 region has 18 residues. With V trimmed by 5 bases and J by 8 bases, 18 bases remained unmatched.

This clonotype was picked up a small number of times. The chain is built from TRBV4-3 and TRBJ2-3; D gene uncertain. The CDR3 length is 16 residues. Germline assignment: CDR1 LGHNA and CDR2 YSLEER. V was clipped by 3 bases and J by 2 bases, with 15 bases between them. This chain's CDR3 is CASSHHSRLSTDTQYF. Written as DNA, the CDR3 is TGCGCCAGCAGCCATCACAGTCGACTTTCCACAGATACGCAGTATTTT.

This chain connects TRBV5-1 to TRBJ1-6; no firm D call. This CDR3 is built from 15 residues. Germline assignment: CDR1 SGHRS and CDR2 YFSETQ. Trimming cost V 2 bases and J 4 bases, with 10 bases left between them. For the CDR3, the DNA is TGCGCCAGCAGCTTTCAGGTCGGGTATAATTCACCCCTCCACTTT. Amino acid sequence: CASSFQVGYNSPLHF.

The V call is TRBV11-2, the J call TRBJ2-1; 9 nucleotides agree with TRBD1. The DNA end favors TRBJ2-5, so the J call may be wrong. This CDR3 region has 15 residues. The germline V gene encodes CDR1 SGHAT and CDR2 FQNNGV. CDR3 sequence (DNA): TGTGCCAGCAGCTGGACCGGGACAGGGCAAGAGACCCAGTACTTC. It encodes CASSWTGTGQETQYF.

This clonotype was detected only a few times. V is TRBV7-9 and J is TRBJ2-5, with 11 bases identical to TRBD2. Germline-derived CDR1 and CDR2 are SEHNR and FQNEAQ (reference sequence). The junction had 4 bases not matched to a gene; V was cut back by 4 bases and J by 0 bases. The CDR3 runs to 16 residues. This CDR3 is CASSSRTSGYQETQYF. CDR3 sequence (DNA): TGTGCCAGCAGCTCGAGGACTAGCGGGTACCAAGAGACCCAGTACTTC.

This clonotype was detected only a few times. V and J are TRBV20-1 and TRBJ2-5, with a tentative D call TRBD1 (6 bases). The CDR3 sequence is 13 residues long. V gave up 5 bases and J gave up 3 bases, with 13 bases separating them. Looked up from germline, CDR1 is DFQATT and CDR2 is SNEGSKA (reference sequence). This CDR3 is CSAPLTGKETQYF. The CDR3 DNA follows: TGCAGTGCTCCTCTCACAGGGAAAGAGACCCAGTACTTC.

The gene calls are TRBV3-1 and TRBJ2-5, with D perhaps TRBD1 (5 bases). The J call may not be correct, given that the DNA end is closer to TRBJ2-7. The length of the CDR3 is 14 residues. CDR1 is LGHDT, CDR2 YNNKEL, per germline (reference sequence). CDR3 sequence (DNA): TGTGCCAGCAGCCAACAGGGTATCCCCTACGAGCAGTACTTC. Residues: CASSQQGIPYEQYF.

J is TRBJ2-1 and V is TRBV6-4; D could derive from TRBD1 or TRBD2 (5 bases each). CDR1 is MRHNA, CDR2 SNTAGT, per germline. V lost 6 bases and J 8 bases, leaving 17 bases between the germline ends. This CDR3 spans 14 amino acids. Here the CDR3 reads CASSPDTAGDEQFF. CDR3 DNA sequence: TGTGCCAGCAGCCCGGACACAGCCGGGGATGAGCAGTTCTTC.

About this clonotype itself: Given the absence of the conserved phenylalanine or tryptophan at the CDR3 end, a read error is likely. The chain employs TRBV12-3 or TRBV12-4 and TRBJ2-3; the D is unclear. The CDR3 length is 12 residues. The CDR3 region has the DNA TGTGCCAGCAGTGTCCGCGCAGATGCGCAGTATTCT. This codes for CASSVRADAQYS.

The gene calls are TRBV5-1 and TRBJ2-1; the D is unclear. The germline V gene encodes CDR1 SGHRS and CDR2 YFSETQ. This CDR3 has 15 residues. V lost 0 bases, J lost 3 bases, and 10 bases lay in between. As DNA, the CDR3 is TGCGCCAGCAGCTTGGCCGGGCGGAACTACAATGAGCAGTTCTTC. It specifies CASSLAGRNYNEQFF.

This clonotype was counted between two and nine times. V and J are TRBV19 and TRBJ2-5, with 9 bases that match TRBD2. The J call is uncertain, as TRBJ2-1 better fits the DNA end. Germline values: CDR1 LNHDA, CDR2 SQIVND (reference sequence). The CDR3 loop spans 13 amino acids. CDR3 sequence: CASKLAGKDEQFF. In DNA form, the CDR3 reads TGTGCCAGTAAGCTAGCGGGAAAGGATGAGCAGTTCTTC.

Many counts were recorded for this clonotype. The chain has TRBV4-1 and TRBJ2-1; 9 nucleotides agree with TRBD2. V lost 0 bases to trimming and J lost 4 bases; unmatched junction nucleotides: 10. Germline lookup yields CDR1 MGHRA and CDR2 YSYEKL. The CDR3 is 18 residues long. The CDR3 bases are TGCGCCAGCAGCCAAGATACTGAGGCGGGAGGGCGGTACAATGAGCAGTTCTTC. This translates into CASSQDTEAGGRYNEQFF.

The chain uses TRBV4-3 and TRBJ1-2; maybe TRBD1 (5 bases). The CDR3 runs 17 residues. Per germline, CDR1 LGHNA and CDR2 YSLEER. The V end lost 0 bases, the J end lost 6 bases, and 20 bases lay between the germline ends. CDR3 residues: CASSQDWMGGKWDGYTF. The CDR3 bases are TGCGCCAGCAGCCAAGATTGGATGGGGGGAAAATGGGATGGCTACACCTTC.

Regarding this clonotype: The junction differs from germline at one of its ends, possibly a read error. V and J are TRBV28 and TRBJ1-5; D is unresolved. The germline V gene encodes CDR1 MDHEN and CDR2 SYDVKM. The CDR3 is 12 amino acids. CDR3: CTSRSSNQPQHF. In nucleotides, the CDR3 is TGTACCAGCAGAAGCAGCAATCAGCCCCAGCATTTT.

This clonotype was seen only a few times. The chain carries TRBV4-1 and TRBJ2-5; weak D call: TRBD2 (6 bases). The DNA end is more similar to TRBJ2-7, so the J call may be wrong. The CDR3 totals 15 residues. Germline V gene sequence: CDR1 MGHRA, CDR2 YSYEKL. The CDR3 spells CASSPKVLAGYEQYF. CDR3 bases: TGCGCCAGCAGCCCCAAAGTACTAGCTGGTTACGAGCAGTACTTC.

This clonotype was seen a handful of times. This chain connects TRBV9 to TRBJ2-5; 10 bases align to TRBD2. The CDR3 runs 17 residues. Germline V gene data show CDR1 as SGDLS and CDR2 as YYNGEE. The V gene end was trimmed by 3 bases and the J gene end by 1 base; junction bases not matched to a gene: 9. The CDR3 loop reads CASSASGASGGQETQYF. Written as DNA, the CDR3 is TGTGCCAGCAGCGCCTCCGGGGCTAGCGGGGGCCAAGAGACCCAGTACTTC.

This chain links TRBV7-2 with TRBJ2-3; 10 bases are shared with TRBD2. CDR3 size: 15 residues. Per the germline V gene, CDR1 is SGHTA and CDR2 is FQGNSA. Losses at the gene ends were 3 bases for V and 4 bases for J; bases not matched to a gene: 4. For the CDR3, the DNA is TGTGCCAGCAGCTTCCTAGCGGGGGTTCCAGATACGCAGTATTTT. Translated: CASSFLAGVPDTQYF.